These 27 T cell receptor beta chains share one sample of origin, sequenced in a study of blood T cell repertoires in COVID-19. The repertoire was sequenced with immunoSEQ multiplex PCR; TCRdb's copy has only in-frame clones and lacks some. The sample yields under 300,000 clones, around 90% seen once. Sequenced input: peripheral blood. These receptors originate from a man aged 45 to 65 with acute or convalescent COVID-19.

V usage is TRBV13 and J usage is TRBJ1-6; perhaps TRBD1 as D (6 bases). Deletions cut 5 bases from V and 5 bases from J, with 22 bases between. Germline-derived CDR1 and CDR2 are PRHDT and FYEKMQ (reference sequence). This CDR3 spans 18 amino acids. The CDR3 region has the DNA TGTGCCAGCAGCCGAGAGGGGGAGGGGGGTTATCATAATTCACCCCTCCACTTT. Its translation: CASSREGEGGYHNSPLHF.

The V and J genes are TRBV5-1 and TRBJ1-1; no definite D call. Trimming pared 4 bases from V and 11 bases from J, leaving 15 bases between. This CDR3 comprises 12 residues. From germline, CDR1 is SGHRS and CDR2 YFSETQ. CDR3 amino acids: CASSQKGVGAFF. CDR3 DNA: TGCGCCAGCAGCCAAAAGGGAGTGGGGGCTTTCTTT.

The V call is TRBV9, the J call TRBJ1-1, with a possible D match to TRBD1 (5 bases). This CDR3 region has 13 residues. The V and J ends lost 0 bases and 8 bases respectively, with 11 bases between them. Germline CDR1 SGDLS, CDR2 YYNGEE. The CDR3 coding sequence is TGTGCCAGCAGCGTAGGTGGCAGGGCCGAAGCTTTCTTT. Protein: CASSVGGRAEAFF.

V gene TRBV5-6 combines with J gene TRBJ1-2, with a tentative D call TRBD1 (5 bases). V was trimmed by 0 bases and J by 8 bases, leaving 11 bases between them. There are 13 residues in the CDR3. The V gene's germline CDR1 is SGHDT and CDR2 YYEEEE. CDR3 DNA sequence: TGTGCCAGCAGCTTGGCCCGGGGGGACGGCTACACCTTC. Protein sequence: CASSLARGDGYTF. The full variable domain, completed using reference TRBV5-6 and TRBJ1-2, is DAGVTQSPTHLIKTRGQQVTLRCSPKSGHDTVSWYQQALGQGPQFIFQYYEEEERQRGNFPDRFSGHQFPNYSSELNVNALLLGDSALYLCASSLARGDGYTFGSGTRLTVV.

The V gene is TRBV5-1, the J gene TRBJ2-5; D not certain. V was shortened by 2 bases and J by 0 bases, with 11 bases between the two germline ends. In germline, CDR1 is SGHRS, CDR2 YFSETQ. This CDR3 spans 15 amino acids. In nucleotides, the CDR3 is TGCGCCAGCAGCTTCCCCCTAGGAAACCAAGAGACCCAGTACTTC. Encoded protein: CASSFPLGNQETQYF.

This sequence joins TRBV6-5 and TRBJ1-6; no clear D. The CDR3 runs 16 residues. Trimming left V 0 bases short and J 5 bases short, with 11 bases between. Germline CDR1 is MNHEY and CDR2 is SVGAGI. Here the CDR3 reads CASSYSRRQHNSPLHF. The CDR3, as DNA: TGTGCCAGCAGTTACTCGCGGCGGCAGCATAATTCACCCCTCCACTTT.

The chain carries TRBV7-9 and TRBJ1-2; 10 bases are a match to TRBD1. CDR1 and CDR2 (germline): SEHNR, FQNEAQ (reference sequence). The junction had 6 bases not matched to a gene; V was cut back by 5 bases and J by 0 bases. The CDR3 length is 16 residues. The CDR3 loop is CASSHRDRGSNYGYTF. The CDR3 DNA follows: TGTGCCAGCAGCCACCGGGACAGGGGCTCTAACTATGGCTACACCTTC.

About this clone itself: A junction boundary mismatches the germline segment, possibly from a read error. This sample also contains other DNA sequences that code for the same CDR3. The chain combines TRBV7-7 with TRBJ1-1; possible D gene TRBD1, 5 bases. CDR3 length equals 13 residues. CDR1 and CDR2 from the germline V gene are SSHAT and FNYEAQ (reference sequence). This chain's CDR3 is CASSLDGGTEAFF. In DNA, the CDR3 is TGTGCTAGCAGCTTAGACGGGGGAACTGAAGCTTTCTTT.

The DNA for the CDR3 is TGTGCCAGCAGCCACAGTGACAGGGGGCTGGACACTGAAGCTTTCTTT. It specifies CASSHSDRGLDTEAFF. V and J are TRBV14 and TRBJ1-1, with 10 positions matching TRBD1. Germline CDR1 and CDR2: SGHDN and FVKESK. This CDR3 contains 16 residues. The trim removed 3 bases at V and 3 bases at J, leaving 7 bases unmatched.

The CDR3 loop is CASSVAGQPSPLHF. Here the CDR3 DNA reads TGTGCCAGCAGCGTAGCTGGACAGCCTTCACCCCTCCACTTT. The genes are TRBV9 and TRBJ1-6, with D possibly matching TRBD1 (6 bases). CDR3 length: 14 amino acids. Germline-derived CDR1 and CDR2 are SGDLS and YYNGEE. Deletions cut 0 bases from V and 9 bases from J, with 10 bases between.

The gene calls are TRBV5-1 and TRBJ2-5; D ambiguous. CDR3 length equals 14 residues. V was pared by 0 bases and J by 1 base, with 7 bases between. The germline gives CDR1 SGHRS, CDR2 YFSETQ. CDR3 protein: CASSLGTPQETQYF. The CDR3 DNA reads as TGCGCCAGCAGCTTGGGTACTCCCCAAGAGACCCAGTACTTC. The full variable domain, rest sourced from reference TRBV5-1 and TRBJ2-5, is KAGVTQTPRYLIKTRGQQVTLSCSPISGHRSVSWYQQTPGQGLQFLFEYFSETQRNKGNFPGRFSGRQFSNSRSEMNVSTLELGDSALYLCASSLGTPQETQYFGPGTRLLVL.

The chain combines TRBV10-2 with TRBJ2-1; 15 positions match TRBD2. The V segment lost 6 bases and the J segment 7 bases; nucleotides outside the gene matches: 16. The CDR3 runs 19 residues. Germline V lookup: CDR1 WSHSY, CDR2 SAAADI. CDR3 protein: CASSPAHRTSGGDRNEQFF. The CDR3 region has the DNA TGCGCCAGCAGCCCTGCCCACAGGACTAGCGGGGGGGATAGGAATGAGCAGTTCTTC.

The chain recombines TRBV11-2 with TRBJ1-2; D is ambiguous. Per germline, CDR1 SGHAT and CDR2 FQNNGV. CDR3 size: 13 residues. V was shortened by 0 bases and J by 2 bases, with 4 bases between the two germline ends. The CDR3: CASSLEGNYGYTF. The CDR3 bases are TGTGCCAGCAGCTTAGAGGGCAACTATGGCTACACCTTC. Full variable domain (missing parts from reference TRBV11-2 and TRBJ1-2): EAGVAQSPRYKIIEKRQSVAFWCNPISGHATLYWYQQILGQGPKLLIQFQNNGVVDDSQLPKDRFSAERLKGVDSTLKIQPAKLEDSAVYLCASSLEGNYGYTFGSGTRLTVV.

This chain uses TRBV19 with TRBJ1-4, with D possibly matching TRBD1 (5 bases). Germline V CDR1 and CDR2: LNHDA, SQIVND (reference sequence). The V gene lost 3 bases and the J gene lost 7 bases, with 15 bases spanning the gap. The CDR3 sequence is 15 residues long. CDR3 in amino acids: CASSIPTGGFEKLFF. CDR3 coding DNA: TGTGCCAGTAGTATTCCAACGGGGGGGTTTGAAAAACTGTTTTTT.

This sequence joins TRBV7-6 and TRBJ2-3; 11 bases match TRBD2. CDR3 length: 19 residues. CDR1 is SGHVS, CDR2 FNYEAQ, per germline. With 5 bases clipped from V and 2 bases from J, the junction kept 15 bases outside the gene matches. This chain's CDR3 is CASSPRGSGGGGATDTQYF. CDR3 bases: TGTGCCAGCAGCCCCCGGGGTAGCGGGGGGGGTGGGGCCACAGATACGCAGTATTTT.

V gene TRBV5-4 combines with J gene TRBJ2-3; D possibly corresponds to TRBD2 (6 bases). Looked up from germline, CDR1 is SGHNT and CDR2 is YYREEE (reference sequence). The CDR3 is made up of 14 amino acids. V was trimmed by 3 bases and J by 4 bases, leaving 12 bases between them. CDR3 sequence (DNA): TGTGCCAGCAGCTCGAAGGAGGGCCCAGATACGCAGTATTTT. As protein: CASSSKEGPDTQYF.

V gene TRBV14 combines with J gene TRBJ1-6; TRBD1 might be the D (5 bases). Germline CDR1 is SGHDN and CDR2 is FVKESK. V was clipped by 1 base and J by 8 bases, with 12 bases between them. This CDR3 has 15 amino acids. The CDR3 DNA reads as TGTGCCAGCAGCCAAGTGCAAGGGGCGTATTCACCCCTCCACTTT. Amino acid sequence: CASSQVQGAYSPLHF.

The genes are TRBV28 and TRBJ1-1, with D unclear. CDR3 size: 15 residues. Germline V gene data show CDR1 as MDHEN and CDR2 as SYDVKM. V lost 5 bases, J lost 5 bases, and 18 bases lay in between. CDR3 amino acids: CASSRPAGKETEAFF. CDR3 DNA: TGTGCCAGCAGTCGTCCGGCGGGGAAGGAGACTGAAGCTTTCTTT.

This clone was recorded only once. This rearrangement joins TRBV19 to TRBJ2-7, with a tentative D call TRBD1 (6 bases). This CDR3 is built from 14 residues. Germline assignment: CDR1 LNHDA and CDR2 SQIVND (reference sequence). V dropped 1 base and J dropped 2 bases, with 9 bases sitting between them. This CDR3 is CASSIGRGPYEQYF. The CDR3 DNA reads as TGTGCCAGTAGTATAGGCAGGGGACCCTACGAGCAGTACTTC.

This sequence joins TRBV5-1 and TRBJ1-1, with 8 bases that match TRBD1. The CDR3 loop spans 14 amino acids. V lost 4 bases to trimming and J lost 5 bases; unmatched junction nucleotides: 7. Per the germline V gene, CDR1 is SGHRS and CDR2 is YFSETQ. The CDR3 sequence is CASSPQGAQTEAFF. CDR3 DNA sequence: TGCGCCAGCAGCCCGCAGGGGGCCCAAACTGAAGCTTTCTTT.

This chain uses TRBV30 with TRBJ1-2; TRBD1 aligns across 7 bases. This CDR3 has 13 residues. V was clipped by 0 bases and J by 8 bases; unmatched bases: 6. Germline CDR1 and CDR2: GTSNPN and SVGIG (reference sequence). Written as DNA, the CDR3 is TGTGCCTGGAGTGTACTTAGGGGGCTAGGCTACACCTTC. Amino acids: CAWSVLRGLGYTF.

J is TRBJ2-7 and V is TRBV27; tentatively, D is TRBD2 (7 bases). The CDR3 sequence is 15 residues long. The germline CDR1 and CDR2 sequences are MNHEY and SMNVEV (reference sequence). Trimming took off 7 bases at V and 4 bases at J, with 20 bases between the two ends. The CDR3 region is CASMLRQGGGYEQYF. The CDR3 DNA is TGTGCCAGCATGTTAAGACAAGGGGGGGGTTACGAGCAGTACTTC.

This clone was seen only once. The chain recombines TRBV30 with TRBJ1-2; 9 bases map to TRBD1. After removal of 1 base from V and 8 bases from J, the junction contained 5 bases not matched to a gene. The CDR3 is 13 residues long. From germline, CDR1 is GTSNPN and CDR2 SVGIG (reference sequence). This CDR3 is CAWSGDRVTGYTF. CDR3 nucleotides: TGTGCCTGGAGTGGGGACAGGGTAACGGGCTACACCTTC. Full variable domain (remainder filled in from reference TRBV30 and TRBJ1-2): SQTIHQWPATLVQPVGSPLSLECTVEGTSNPNLYWYRQAAGRGLQLLFYSVGIGQISSEVPQNLSASRPQDRQFILSSKKLLLSDSGFYLCAWSGDRVTGYTFGSGTRLTVV.

The chain recombines TRBV7-9 with TRBJ1-1; a possible D gene is TRBD1 (6 bases). The CDR3 covers 18 residues. Trimming stripped 5 bases from V and 0 bases from J, with 22 bases between. The germline V gene encodes CDR1 SEHNR and CDR2 FQNEAQ (reference sequence). The CDR3 protein is CASSPHPGVLSLNTEAFF. The CDR3 nucleotides read TGTGCCAGCAGCCCACACCCAGGGGTTCTGTCCCTGAACACTGAAGCTTTCTTT.

The chain carries TRBV12-5 and TRBJ2-5; a weak D match, TRBD2 (6 bases). V lost 6 bases, J lost 5 bases, and 10 bases lay in between. CDR1 LGHNT and CDR2 FRNRAP come from the germline V gene. This CDR3 is built from 12 residues. This chain's CDR3 is CASGGGVETQYF. The CDR3 DNA reads TGTGCTAGTGGCGGAGGGGTGGAGACCCAGTACTTC.

This chain connects TRBV2 to TRBJ1-5; possibly TRBD1 for D (5 bases). CDR3 length: 15 residues. The V end was cut by 1 base, the J end by 7 bases, with 14 bases between. Looked up from germline, CDR1 is SNHLY and CDR2 is FYNNEI. CDR3 coding DNA: TGTGCCAGCAGTGAAGGAAGGATTGGGGGGCAGCCCCAGCATTTT. Translating gives CASSEGRIGGQPQHF. The full variable domain, rest sourced from reference TRBV2 and TRBJ1-5, is EPEVTQTPSHQVTQMGQEVILRCVPISNHLYFYWYRQILGQKVEFLVSFYNNEISEKSEIFDDQFSVERPDGSNFTLKIRSTKLEDSAMYFCASSEGRIGGQPQHFGDGTRLSIL.

The V gene is TRBV2, the J gene TRBJ2-1, with a possible D match to TRBD1 (6 bases). The CDR3 totals 13 residues. Trimming took off 7 bases at V and 4 bases at J, with 11 bases between the two ends. Germline V CDR1 and CDR2: SNHLY, FYNNEI. As DNA, the CDR3 is TGTGCCAGCACCACAGGGTTTTACAATGAGCAGTTCTTC. It codes for CASTTGFYNEQFF.